This TCR beta chain was recorded in a study of CD8+ T cells in alopecia areata. The sorting of PBMCs gave CD4+ and CD8+ T cells. Following RNA extraction, reverse transcription yielded cDNA that acted as the sequencing template. Some clones are missing from TCRdb's copy, which holds only in-frame ones; the method was immunoSEQ multiplex PCR. The table has approximately 82,000 clones, roughly 50% seen once. Germline V gene lookup returns CDR1 GTSNPN and CDR2 SVGIG (reference sequence). V lost 0 bases and J lost 8, with 8 bases in between. This CDR3 spans 12 amino acids. The sequence came from a human donor with alopecia areata. Sequencing was done on a sample of NKG2D-high CD8+ T cells sorted from blood. The chain carries TRBV30 and TRBJ2-1; no clear D gene. The CDR3 loop is CAWSVHGYEQFF. CDR3 nucleotide sequence: TGTGCCTGGAGTGTACATGGCTATGAGCAGTTCTTC.